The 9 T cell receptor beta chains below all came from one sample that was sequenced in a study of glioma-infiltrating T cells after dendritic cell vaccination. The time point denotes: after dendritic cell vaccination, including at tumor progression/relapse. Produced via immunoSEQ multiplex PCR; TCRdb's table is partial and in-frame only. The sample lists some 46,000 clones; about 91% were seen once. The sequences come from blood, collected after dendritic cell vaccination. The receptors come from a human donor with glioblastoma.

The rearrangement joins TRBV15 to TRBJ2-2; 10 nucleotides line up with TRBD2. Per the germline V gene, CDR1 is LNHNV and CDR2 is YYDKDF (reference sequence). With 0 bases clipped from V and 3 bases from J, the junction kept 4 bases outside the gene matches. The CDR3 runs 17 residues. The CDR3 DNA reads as TGTGCCACCAGCAGAGATCTAGCGGGAGTACACACCGGGGAGCTGTTTTTT. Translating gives CATSRDLAGVHTGELFF.

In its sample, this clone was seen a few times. As DNA, the CDR3 is TGTGCCTGGAGTGTATCACTAAGCAAAGAGACCCAGTACTTC. This sequence encodes CAWSVSLSKETQYF. This chain links TRBV30 with TRBJ2-5; no firm D call. V dropped 0 bases and J dropped 3 bases, with 11 bases sitting between them. CDR3 length equals 14 residues. In germline, CDR1 is GTSNPN, CDR2 SVGIG (reference sequence).

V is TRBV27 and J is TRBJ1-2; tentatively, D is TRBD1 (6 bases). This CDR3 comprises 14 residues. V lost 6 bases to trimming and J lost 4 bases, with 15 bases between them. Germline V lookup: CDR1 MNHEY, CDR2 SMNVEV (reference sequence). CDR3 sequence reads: CASSSDRRLYGYTF. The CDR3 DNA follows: TGTGCCAGCAGCTCCGACAGGCGGCTCTATGGCTACACCTTC.

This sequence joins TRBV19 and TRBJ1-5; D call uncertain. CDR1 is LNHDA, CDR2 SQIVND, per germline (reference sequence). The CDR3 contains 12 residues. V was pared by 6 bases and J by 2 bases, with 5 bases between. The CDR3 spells CASSEGNQPQHF. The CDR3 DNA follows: TGTGCCAGTAGCGAGGGCAATCAGCCCCAGCATTTT.

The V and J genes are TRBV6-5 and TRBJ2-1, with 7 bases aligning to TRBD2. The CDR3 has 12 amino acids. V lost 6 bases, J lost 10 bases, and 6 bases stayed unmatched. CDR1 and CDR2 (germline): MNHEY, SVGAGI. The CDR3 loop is CASSQSSGEQFF. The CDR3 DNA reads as TGTGCCAGCAGCCAGTCTAGCGGCGAGCAGTTCTTC.

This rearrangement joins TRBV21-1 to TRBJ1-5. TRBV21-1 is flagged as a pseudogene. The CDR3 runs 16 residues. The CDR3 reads CASSKGGEGGVQPQHF. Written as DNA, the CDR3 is TGTGCCAGCAGCAAAGGGGGTGAGGGTGGGGTTCAGCCCCAGCATTTT.

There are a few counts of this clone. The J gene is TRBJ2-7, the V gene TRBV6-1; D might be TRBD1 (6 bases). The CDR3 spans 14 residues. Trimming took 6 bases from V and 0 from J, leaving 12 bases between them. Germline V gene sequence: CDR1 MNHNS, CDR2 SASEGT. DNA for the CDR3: TGTGCCAGCAGCAACAGGGAAATCTCCTACGAGCAGTACTTC. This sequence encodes CASSNREISYEQYF.

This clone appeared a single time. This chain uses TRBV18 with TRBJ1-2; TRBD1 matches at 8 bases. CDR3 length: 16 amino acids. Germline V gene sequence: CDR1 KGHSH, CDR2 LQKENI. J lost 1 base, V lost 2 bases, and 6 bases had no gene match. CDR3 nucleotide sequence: TGTGCCAGCTCACCAGTCGGGACAGGTCTTAACTATGGCTACACCTTC. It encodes CASSPVGTGLNYGYTF. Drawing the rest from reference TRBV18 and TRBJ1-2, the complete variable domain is NAGVMQNPRHLVRRRGQEARLRCSPMKGHSHVYWYRQLPEEGLKFMVYLQKENIIDESGMPKERFSAEFPKEGPSILRIQQVVRGDSAAYFCASSPVGTGLNYGYTFGSGTRLTVV.

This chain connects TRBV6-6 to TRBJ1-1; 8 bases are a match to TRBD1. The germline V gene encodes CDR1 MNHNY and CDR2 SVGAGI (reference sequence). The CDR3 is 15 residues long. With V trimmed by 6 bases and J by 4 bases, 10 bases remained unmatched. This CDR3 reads CASSLRQGSGTEAFF. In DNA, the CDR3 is TGTGCCAGCAGCCTGAGACAGGGGAGTGGCACTGAAGCTTTCTTT.